The rows below give T cell receptor beta chains drawn from one sample of a study of shared clonotypes between healthy human individuals. Sequenced by immunoSEQ multiplex PCR; TCRdb stores in-frame clones only, minus some. The sample carries around 530,000 clones, roughly four fifths recorded once. The material sequenced was PBMCs. Receptors originate from a woman aged 40 to 49 in good health. Some clones in this sample may be carry-over from other donors' samples. CDR3s include the opening cysteine and the closing phenylalanine or tryptophan. Each record gives: D gene, clone size, V gene, J gene, CDR3 protein, CDR3 DNA. D genes are given only for firm matches. Expanded clones are given a class, and other clones once, few, many or no size at all.

D: TRBD2
size: .
V: TRBV28
J: TRBJ2-5
CDR3: CASSSSPGLGRETQYF
DNA: TGTGCCAGCAGTTCATCGCCGGGACTAGGGCGAGAGACCCAGTACTTC

D: TRBD2
size: .
V: TRBV18
J: TRBJ2-5
CDR3: CASSPGLAGGLETQYF
DNA: TGTGCCAGCTCACCTGGACTAGCGGGAGGGCTGGAGACCCAGTACTTC

D: TRBD2
size: .
V: TRBV2
J: TRBJ2-3
CDR3: CASSWTAGAADTQYF
DNA: TGTGCCAGCTCGTGGACAGCGGGAGCTGCAGATACGCAGTATTTT

D: .
size: .
V: TRBV7-9
J: TRBJ2-7
CDR3: CASKGGYEQYF
DNA: TGTGCCAGTAAAGGGGGCTACGAGCAGTACTTC

D: TRBD2
size: .
V: TRBV5-1
J: TRBJ2-3
CDR3: CASSLGGRTGTQYF
DNA: TGCGCCAGCAGCTTGGGCGGGAGGACTGGTACGCAGTATTTT

D: .
size: .
V: TRBV28
J: TRBJ2-7
CDR3: CASSLTFEQYF
DNA: TGTGCCAGCAGTTTGACGTTCGAGCAGTACTTC

D: .
size: .
V: TRBV7-2
J: TRBJ2-7
CDR3: CASSLETGSEQYF
DNA: TGTGCCAGCAGCTTAGAGACAGGTAGCGAGCAGTACTTC

D: .
size: .
V: TRBV10-3
J: TRBJ1-3
CDR3: CAISPDGSSGNTIYF
DNA: TGTGCCATCAGCCCGGACGGAAGCTCTGGAAACACCATATATTTT

D: TRBD1
size: few
V: TRBV29-1
J: TRBJ1-2
CDR3: CSVETGNYGYTF
DNA: TGCAGCGTTGAGACAGGGAACTATGGCTACACCTTC

D: TRBD1
size: .
V: TRBV29-1
J: TRBJ1-6
CDR3: CSVGGGGNSPLHF
DNA: TGCAGCGTTGGAGGAGGGGGCAATTCACCCCTCCACTTT

D: .
size: .
V: TRBV29-1
J: TRBJ2-1
CDR3: CSGRSYNEQFF
DNA: TGCAGCGGCCGCTCCTACAATGAGCAGTTCTTC

D: .
size: .
V: TRBV7-3
J: TRBJ2-2
CDR3: CASSLVGVLAGELFF
DNA: TGTGCCAGCAGCTTAGTAGGGGTGTTGGCCGGGGAGCTGTTTTTT

D: TRBD2
size: .
V: TRBV29-1
J: TRBJ2-2
CDR3: CSVKGLAGATGELFF
DNA: TGCAGCGTTAAGGGACTAGCGGGAGCAACCGGGGAGCTGTTTTTT

D: .
size: .
V: TRBV2
J: TRBJ2-2
CDR3: CASSEPYIVWGAESTGELFF
DNA: TGTGCCAGCAGTGAACCATACATCGTTTGGGGAGCGGAGAGCACCGGGGAGCTGTTTTTT

D: TRBD1
size: .
V: TRBV28
J: TRBJ1-2
CDR3: CASSFTGGYGYTF
DNA: TGTGCCAGCAGTTTTACAGGGGGCTATGGCTACACCTTC

D: .
size: .
V: TRBV15
J: TRBJ2-5
CDR3: CATGGSQETQYF
DNA: TGTGCCACCGGGGGGAGCCAAGAGACCCAGTACTTC

D: .
size: .
V: TRBV25-1
J: TRBJ1-2
CDR3: CASSESIGPYGYTF
DNA: TGTGCCAGCAGTGAATCGATAGGCCCCTATGGCTACACCTTC

D: .
size: .
V: TRBV5-1
J: TRBJ1-4
CDR3: CASSLVPGGVKNEKLFF
DNA: TGCGCCAGCAGCCTTGTACCCGGGGGTGTAAAAAATGAAAAACTGTTTTTT

D: .
size: .
V: TRBV29-1
J: TRBJ2-5
CDR3: CSVERDRGRRGEQYF
DNA: TGCAGCGTTGAACGAGACAGAGGTCGGCGTGGGGAGCAGTACTTC

D: .
size: .
V: TRBV27
J: TRBJ2-1
CDR3: CASSLVRGWDEQFF
DNA: TGTGCCAGCAGTTTGGTCAGGGGATGGGATGAGCAGTTCTTC

D: .
size: .
V: TRBV30
J: TRBJ2-7
CDR3: CAWSVSSYEQYF
DNA: TGTGCCTGGAGTGTTTCCTCCTACGAGCAGTACTTC

D: .
size: .
V: TRBV27
J: TRBJ2-2
CDR3: CASSSNTAGELFF
DNA: TGTGCCAGCAGTTCCAACACCGCCGGGGAGCTGTTTTTT

D: TRBD1
size: .
V: TRBV6-5
J: TRBJ2-3
CDR3: CASSNDRADTQYF
DNA: TGTGCCAGCAGCAACGACAGGGCAGATACGCAGTATTTT

D: .
size: .
V: TRBV5-4
J: TRBJ2-3
CDR3: CASSLVALKGTDTQYF
DNA: TGTGCCAGCAGCTTGGTTGCCCTTAAGGGCACAGATACGCAGTATTTT